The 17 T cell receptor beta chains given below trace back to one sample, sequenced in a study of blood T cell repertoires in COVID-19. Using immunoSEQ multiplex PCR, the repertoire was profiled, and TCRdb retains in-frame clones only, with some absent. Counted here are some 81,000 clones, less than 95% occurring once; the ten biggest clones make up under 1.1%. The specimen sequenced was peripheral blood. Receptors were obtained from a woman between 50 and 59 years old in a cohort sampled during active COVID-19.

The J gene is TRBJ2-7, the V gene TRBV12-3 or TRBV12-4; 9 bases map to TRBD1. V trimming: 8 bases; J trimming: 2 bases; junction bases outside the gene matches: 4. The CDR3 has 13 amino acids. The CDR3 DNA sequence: TGTGCCAGCTCTTGGACAGGGGCCTACGAGCAGTACTTC. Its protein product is CASSWTGAYEQYF.

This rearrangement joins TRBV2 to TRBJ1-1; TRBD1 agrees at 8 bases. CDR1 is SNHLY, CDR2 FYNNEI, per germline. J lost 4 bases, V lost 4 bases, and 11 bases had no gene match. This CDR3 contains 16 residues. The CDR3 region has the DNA TGTGCCAGCAGTGGCCAGGGGGCGAGGGTGGGCACTGAAGCTTTCTTT. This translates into CASSGQGARVGTEAFF.

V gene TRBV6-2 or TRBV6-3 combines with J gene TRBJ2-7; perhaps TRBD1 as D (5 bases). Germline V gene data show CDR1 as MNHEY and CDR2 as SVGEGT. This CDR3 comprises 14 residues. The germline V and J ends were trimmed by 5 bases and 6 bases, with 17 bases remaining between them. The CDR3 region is CASSPWTPKTEQYF. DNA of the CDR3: TGTGCCAGCAGTCCATGGACACCCAAAACCGAGCAGTACTTC.

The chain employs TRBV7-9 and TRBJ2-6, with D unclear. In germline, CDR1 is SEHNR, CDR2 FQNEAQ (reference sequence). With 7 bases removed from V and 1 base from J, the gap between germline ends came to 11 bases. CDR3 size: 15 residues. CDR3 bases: TGTGCCAGCACCCCCCGAGTGTCTGGGGCCAACGTCCTGACTTTC. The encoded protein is CASTPRVSGANVLTF.

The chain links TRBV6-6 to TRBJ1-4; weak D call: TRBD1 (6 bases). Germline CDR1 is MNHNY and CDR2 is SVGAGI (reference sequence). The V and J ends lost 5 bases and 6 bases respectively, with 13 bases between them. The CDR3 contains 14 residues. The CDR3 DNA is TGTGCCAGCAGTAACAGGGCGCCAGATGAAAAACTGTTTTTT. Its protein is CASSNRAPDEKLFF.

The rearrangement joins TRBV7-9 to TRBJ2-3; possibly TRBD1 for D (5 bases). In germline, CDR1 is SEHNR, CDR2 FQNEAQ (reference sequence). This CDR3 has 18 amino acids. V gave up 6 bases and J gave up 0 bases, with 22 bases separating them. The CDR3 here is CASRGAARGGPSTDTQYF. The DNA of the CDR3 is TGTGCCAGCAGAGGGGCCGCTCGCGGCGGTCCTAGCACAGATACGCAGTATTTT.

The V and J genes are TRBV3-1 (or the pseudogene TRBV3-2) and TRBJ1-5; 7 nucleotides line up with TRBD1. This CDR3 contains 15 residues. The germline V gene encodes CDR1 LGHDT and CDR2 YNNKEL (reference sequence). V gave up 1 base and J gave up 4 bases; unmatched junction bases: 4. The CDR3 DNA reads TGTGCCAGCAGCCAAGGCCAGGGGGTGAATCAGCCCCAGCATTTT. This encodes CASSQGQGVNQPQHF.

CDR3 residues: CASNRGEGETQYF. The CDR3, as DNA: TGCGCCAGTAACAGGGGGGAAGGGGAGACCCAGTACTTC. The chain employs TRBV10-2 and TRBJ2-5; 8 bases map to TRBD1. The ends lost 9 bases at V and 5 bases at J; junction bases unmatched: 8. Germline CDR1 reads WSHSY; CDR2 reads SAAADI. CDR3 size: 13 residues.

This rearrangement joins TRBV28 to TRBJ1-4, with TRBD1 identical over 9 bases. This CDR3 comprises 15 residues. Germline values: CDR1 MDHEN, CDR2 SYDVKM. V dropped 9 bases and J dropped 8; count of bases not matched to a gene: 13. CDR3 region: CASSAPGQGGEKLFF. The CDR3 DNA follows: TGTGCCAGTTCAGCCCCGGGACAGGGTGGCGAAAAACTGTTTTTT.

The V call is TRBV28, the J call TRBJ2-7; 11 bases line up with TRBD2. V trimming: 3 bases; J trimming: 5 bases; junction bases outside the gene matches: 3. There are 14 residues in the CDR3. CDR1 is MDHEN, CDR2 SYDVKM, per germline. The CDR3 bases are TGTGCCAGCAGTTTCCTAGCGGGAGGTAACGAGCAGTACTTC. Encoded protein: CASSFLAGGNEQYF.

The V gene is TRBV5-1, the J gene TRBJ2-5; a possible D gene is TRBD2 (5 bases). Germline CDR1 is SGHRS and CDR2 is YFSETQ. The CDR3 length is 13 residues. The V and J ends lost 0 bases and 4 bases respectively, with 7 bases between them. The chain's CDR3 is CASSLVDSETQYF. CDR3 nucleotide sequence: TGCGCCAGCAGCTTGGTGGACTCAGAGACCCAGTACTTC.

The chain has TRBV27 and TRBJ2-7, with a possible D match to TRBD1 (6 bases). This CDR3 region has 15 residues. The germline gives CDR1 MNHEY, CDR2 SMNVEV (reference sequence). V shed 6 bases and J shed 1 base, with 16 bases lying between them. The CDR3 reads CASRAGKDRSYEQYF. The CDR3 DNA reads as TGTGCCAGCAGGGCTGGGAAGGACAGATCCTACGAGCAGTACTTC.

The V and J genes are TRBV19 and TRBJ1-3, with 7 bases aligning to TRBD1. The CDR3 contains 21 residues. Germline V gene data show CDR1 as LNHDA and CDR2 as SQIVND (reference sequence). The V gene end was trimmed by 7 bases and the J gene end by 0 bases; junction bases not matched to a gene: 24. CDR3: CASIPRYQRGQFTYSGNTIYF. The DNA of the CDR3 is TGTGCCAGTATACCGCGGTACCAAAGGGGACAGTTTACCTACTCTGGAAACACCATATATTTT.

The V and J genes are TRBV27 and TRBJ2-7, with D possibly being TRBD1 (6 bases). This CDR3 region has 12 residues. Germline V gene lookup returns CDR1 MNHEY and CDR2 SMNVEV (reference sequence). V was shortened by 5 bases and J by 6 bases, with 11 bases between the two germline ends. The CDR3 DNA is TGTGCCAGCAGTCCCGGGACACTCGAGCAGTACTTC. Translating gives CASSPGTLEQYF.

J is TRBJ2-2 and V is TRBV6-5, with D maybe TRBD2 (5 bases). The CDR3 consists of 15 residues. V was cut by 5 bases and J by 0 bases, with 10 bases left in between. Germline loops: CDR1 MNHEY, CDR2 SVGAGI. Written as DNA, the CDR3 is TGTGCCAGCAGTCGAGGACTTCCGAACACCGGGGAGCTGTTTTTT. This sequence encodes CASSRGLPNTGELFF.

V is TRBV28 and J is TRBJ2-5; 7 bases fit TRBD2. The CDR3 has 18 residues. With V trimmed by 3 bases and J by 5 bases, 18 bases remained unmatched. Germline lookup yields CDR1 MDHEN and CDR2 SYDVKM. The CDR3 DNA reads TGTGCCAGCAGTTTTTTAGATCCCTTCCGGGCAGCGGGGGAGACCCAGTACTTC. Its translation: CASSFLDPFRAAGETQYF.

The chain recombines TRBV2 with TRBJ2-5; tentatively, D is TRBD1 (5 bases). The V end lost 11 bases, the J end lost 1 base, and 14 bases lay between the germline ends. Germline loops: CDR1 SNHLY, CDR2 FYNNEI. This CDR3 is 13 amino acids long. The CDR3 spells CASRSGFQETQYF. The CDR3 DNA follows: TGTGCCTCCCGATCAGGGTTCCAAGAGACCCAGTACTTC.